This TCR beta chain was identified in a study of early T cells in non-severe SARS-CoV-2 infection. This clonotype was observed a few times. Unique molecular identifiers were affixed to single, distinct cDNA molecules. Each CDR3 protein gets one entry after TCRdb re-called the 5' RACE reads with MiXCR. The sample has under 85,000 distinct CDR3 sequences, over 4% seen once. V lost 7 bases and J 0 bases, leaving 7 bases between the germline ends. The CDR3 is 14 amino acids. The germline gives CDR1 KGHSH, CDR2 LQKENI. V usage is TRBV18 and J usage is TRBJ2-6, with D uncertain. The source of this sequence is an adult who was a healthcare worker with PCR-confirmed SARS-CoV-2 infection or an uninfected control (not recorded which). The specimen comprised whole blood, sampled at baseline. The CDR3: CASLAASGANVLTF. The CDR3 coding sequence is TGTGCCAGCTTAGCAGCCTCTGGGGCCAACGTCCTGACTTTC.